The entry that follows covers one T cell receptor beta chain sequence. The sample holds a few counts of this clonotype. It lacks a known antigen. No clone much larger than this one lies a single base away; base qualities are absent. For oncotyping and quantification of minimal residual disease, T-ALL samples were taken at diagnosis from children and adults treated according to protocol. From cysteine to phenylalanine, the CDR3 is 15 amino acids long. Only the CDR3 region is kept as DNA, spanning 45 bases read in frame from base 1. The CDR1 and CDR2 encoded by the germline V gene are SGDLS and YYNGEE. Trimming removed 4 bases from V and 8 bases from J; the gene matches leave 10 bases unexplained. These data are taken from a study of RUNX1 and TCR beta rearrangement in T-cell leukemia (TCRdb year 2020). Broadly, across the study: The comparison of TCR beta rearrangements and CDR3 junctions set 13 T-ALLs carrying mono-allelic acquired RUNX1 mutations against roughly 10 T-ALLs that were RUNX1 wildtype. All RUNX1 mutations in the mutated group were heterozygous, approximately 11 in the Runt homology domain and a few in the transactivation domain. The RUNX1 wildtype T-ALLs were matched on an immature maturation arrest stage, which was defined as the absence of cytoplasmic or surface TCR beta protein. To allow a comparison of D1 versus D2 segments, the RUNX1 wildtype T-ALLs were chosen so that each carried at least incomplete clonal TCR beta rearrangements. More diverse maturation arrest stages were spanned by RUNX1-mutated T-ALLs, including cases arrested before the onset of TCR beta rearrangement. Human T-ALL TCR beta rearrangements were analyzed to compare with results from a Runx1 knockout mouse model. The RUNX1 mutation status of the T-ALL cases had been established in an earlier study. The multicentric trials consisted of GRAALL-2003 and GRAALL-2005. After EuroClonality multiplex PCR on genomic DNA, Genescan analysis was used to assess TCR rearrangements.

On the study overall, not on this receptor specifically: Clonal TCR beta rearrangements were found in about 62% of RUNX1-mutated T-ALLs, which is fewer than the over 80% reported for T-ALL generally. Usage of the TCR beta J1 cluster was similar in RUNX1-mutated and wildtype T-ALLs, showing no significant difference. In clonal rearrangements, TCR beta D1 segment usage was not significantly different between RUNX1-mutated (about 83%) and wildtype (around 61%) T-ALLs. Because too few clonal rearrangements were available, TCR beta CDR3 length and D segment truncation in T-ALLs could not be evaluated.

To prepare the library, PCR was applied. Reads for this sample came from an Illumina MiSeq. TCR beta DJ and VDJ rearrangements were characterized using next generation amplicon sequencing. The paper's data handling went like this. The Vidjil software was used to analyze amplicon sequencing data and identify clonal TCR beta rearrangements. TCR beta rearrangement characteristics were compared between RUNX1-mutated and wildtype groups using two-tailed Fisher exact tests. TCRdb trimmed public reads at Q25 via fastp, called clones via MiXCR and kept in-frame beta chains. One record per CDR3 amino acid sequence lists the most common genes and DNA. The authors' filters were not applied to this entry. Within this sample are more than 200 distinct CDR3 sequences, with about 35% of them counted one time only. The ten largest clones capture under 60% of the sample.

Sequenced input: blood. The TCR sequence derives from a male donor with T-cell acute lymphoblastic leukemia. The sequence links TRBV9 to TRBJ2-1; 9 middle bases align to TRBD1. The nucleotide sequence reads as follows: TGTGCCAGCAGCCCCTCAACGGGACAGGGATATGAGCAGTTCTTC. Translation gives CASSPSTGQGYEQFF.